This TCR beta chain comes out of a study of vaccination and CD4 T cells after COVID-19. Study details: Cells were stimulated with overlapping spike peptides from SARS-CoV-2, HCoV-NL63, HCoV-OC43 and HCoV-229E.

Notes on this clonotype: Its matching antigen is unknown.

The treatment: approximately 9-day PBMC culture with coronavirus spike peptide pools or control peptides (ViraFEST assay). Cultured CD4+ T cells had their DNA profiled by the Oncomine TCR Beta short-read assay. Cultured CD4+ T cells were the source of extracted genomic DNA. TCRdb redid the calling of the PCR reads with MiXCR, one entry per CDR3 protein. The repertoire includes about 10,000 distinct CDR3 sequences, approximately 52% of them detected once, and roughly 17% sits in the top ten. The specimen was CD4+ T cells from blood, cultured in vitro. The source is a human donor who had recovered from COVID-19.

The CDR3 DNA reads TGTGCCAGCAGCTCCTGGACTAGCGGGGGGGGATCAGATACGCAGTATTTT. Translated, it gives CASSSWTSGGGSDTQYF. The J gene is TRBJ2-3, the V gene TRBV11-1, with 15 bases lining up with TRBD2. Trimming cost V 4 bases and J 4 bases; bases outside gene matches: 6. Germline V CDR1 and CDR2: SGHAT, FQDESV (reference sequence). There are 17 residues in the CDR3.